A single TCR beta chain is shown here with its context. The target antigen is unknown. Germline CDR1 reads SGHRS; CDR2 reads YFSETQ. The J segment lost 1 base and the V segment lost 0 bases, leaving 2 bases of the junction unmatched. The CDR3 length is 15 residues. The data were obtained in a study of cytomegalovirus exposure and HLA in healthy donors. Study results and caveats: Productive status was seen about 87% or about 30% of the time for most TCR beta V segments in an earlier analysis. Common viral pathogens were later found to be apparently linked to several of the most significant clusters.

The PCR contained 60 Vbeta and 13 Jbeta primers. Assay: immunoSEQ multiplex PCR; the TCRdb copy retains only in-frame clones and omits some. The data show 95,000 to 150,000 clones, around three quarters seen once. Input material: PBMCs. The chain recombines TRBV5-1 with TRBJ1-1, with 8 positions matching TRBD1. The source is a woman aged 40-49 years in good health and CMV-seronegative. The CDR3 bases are TGCGCCAGCAGCTTGGCGGGGACAGGGAACACTGAAGCTTTCTTT. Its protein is CASSLAGTGNTEAFF.